This T cell receptor beta chain was identified during a study of blood T cell repertoires in COVID-19. Original processing notes: Scientists estimated how many nucleated cells there were by amplifying reference gene primers. Sequenced by immunoSEQ multiplex PCR; TCRdb stores in-frame clones only, minus some. The DNA was the basis for D and trimming; V, J and clone size are from that table. The profile covers over 200,000 clones, with around 90% appearing a single time and under 14% taken by the ten largest. Grouping used clinical history reported by participants in a survey and questionnaire. The CDR3 length is 17 residues. Trimming cost V 5 bases and J 7 bases, with 23 bases left between them. The V gene's germline CDR1 is SEHNR and CDR2 FQNEAQ (reference sequence).

This TCR was recovered from a man aged 25-40 years who had recovered from COVID-19. The gene calls are TRBV7-9 and TRBJ2-2; tentative D call: TRBD1 (5 bases). The material sequenced was PBMCs or T cells enriched from blood (not recorded which). The CDR3 DNA sequence: TGTGCCAGCAGCCCAAAAAGAGACAGAATTCTTTTCGGGGAGCTGTTTTTT. Protein sequence: CASSPKRDRILFGELFF.